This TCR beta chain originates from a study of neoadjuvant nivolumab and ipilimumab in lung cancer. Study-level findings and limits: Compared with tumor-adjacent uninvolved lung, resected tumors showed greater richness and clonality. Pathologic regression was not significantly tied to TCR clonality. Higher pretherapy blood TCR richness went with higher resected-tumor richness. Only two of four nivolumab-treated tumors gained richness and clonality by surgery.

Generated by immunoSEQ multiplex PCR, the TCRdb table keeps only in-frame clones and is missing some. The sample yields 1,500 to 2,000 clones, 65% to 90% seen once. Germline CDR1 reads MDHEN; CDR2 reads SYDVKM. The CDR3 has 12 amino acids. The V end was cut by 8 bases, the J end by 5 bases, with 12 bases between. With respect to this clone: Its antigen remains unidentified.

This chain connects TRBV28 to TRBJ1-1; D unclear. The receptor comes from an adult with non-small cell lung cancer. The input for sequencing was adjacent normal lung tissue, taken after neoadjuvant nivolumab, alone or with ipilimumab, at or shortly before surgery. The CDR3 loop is CASSWGFTEAFF. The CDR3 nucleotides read TGTGCCAGCTCTTGGGGTTTTACTGAAGCTTTCTTT.